The 25 T cell receptor beta chains listed next were all sequenced from one sample in a study of graft-versus-host responses after intestinal transplantation. Profiled with immunoSEQ multiplex PCR; TCRdb holds only in-frame clones, not every one. Of some 41,000 clones detected, about 90% appear once; the ten largest clones hold 7% to 7.5%. Here the sequenced sample was PBMCs, taken 267 days after transplant. The receptor source for this set is a human patient who received an intestinal transplant, so some T cells may come from the graft donor.

V gene TRBV14 combines with J gene TRBJ1-2; D call uncertain. The CDR3 loop spans 9 amino acids. V was clipped by 7 bases and J by 8 bases, with 5 bases between them. Germline V gene sequence: CDR1 SGHDN, CDR2 FVKESK. The DNA for the CDR3 is TGTGCCAGCACTAGGGGCTACACCTTC. Translated, it gives CASTRGYTF.

The V gene is TRBV4-1, the J gene TRBJ2-1; TRBD2 aligns across 13 bases. Trimming removed 4 bases from V and 9 bases from J; junction bases left unmatched: 3. CDR1 and CDR2 (germline): MGHRA, YSYEKL. CDR3 size: 14 residues. CDR3 residues: CASSPGLAGSEQFF. CDR3 sequence (DNA): TGCGCCAGCAGCCCGGGACTAGCGGGGAGTGAGCAGTTCTTC.

The V call is TRBV9, the J call TRBJ2-3; D tentatively reads TRBD1 or TRBD2 (7 bases each). Looked up from germline, CDR1 is SGDLS and CDR2 is YYNGEE. Trimming pared 0 bases from V and 4 bases from J, leaving 15 bases between. The CDR3 is 16 amino acids. CDR3 residues: CASSVAGGGPSDTQYF. DNA for the CDR3: TGTGCCAGCAGCGTAGCAGGGGGGGGGCCCTCAGATACGCAGTATTTT. Based on the CDR3 plus reference TRBV9 and TRBJ2-3, the full variable domain is DSGVTQTPKHLITATGQRVTLRCSPRSGDLSVYWYQQSLDQGLQFLIQYYNGEERAKGNILERFSAQQFPDLHSELNLSSLELGDSALYFCASSVAGGGPSDTQYFGPGTRLTVL.

The chain carries TRBV19 and TRBJ1-2; D is perhaps TRBD1 (6 bases). The CDR3 has 12 residues. V lost 4 bases and J lost 8, with 11 bases in between. Germline values: CDR1 LNHDA, CDR2 SQIVND (reference sequence). CDR3: CASSTSGVGYTF. CDR3 in DNA: TGTGCCAGTAGTACCTCAGGGGTAGGCTACACCTTC.

The chain combines TRBV6-1 with TRBJ1-1, with D possibly TRBD1 on 5 matching bases. The V end lost 2 bases, the J end lost 0 bases, and 13 bases lay between the germline ends. This CDR3 is built from 16 residues. Germline loops: CDR1 MNHNS, CDR2 SASEGT. CDR3 sequence (DNA): TGTGCCAGCAGTGAACCCCCGGGGCCTATGAACACTGAAGCTTTCTTT. Its translation: CASSEPPGPMNTEAFF.

The chain joins TRBV18 to TRBJ1-6; 7 nucleotides agree with TRBD1. Germline-derived CDR1 and CDR2 are KGHSH and LQKENI. Germline trimming cut 4 bases from V and 10 bases from J; bases unmatched to any gene: 13. There are 16 residues in the CDR3. CDR3 nucleotides: TGTGCCAGCTCACGTAACCGGGACAGTGTATGGTCACCCCTCCACTTT. Amino acid sequence: CASSRNRDSVWSPLHF.

This chain connects TRBV5-1 to TRBJ1-1; weak D call: TRBD1 (5 bases). The CDR3 is made up of 15 amino acids. V lost 3 bases to trimming and J lost 0 bases, with 12 bases between them. Germline lookup yields CDR1 SGHRS and CDR2 YFSETQ. CDR3 residues: CASSSNLGVNTEAFF. The CDR3 region has the DNA TGCGCCAGCAGCTCCAATTTGGGGGTGAACACTGAAGCTTTCTTT.

This rearrangement joins TRBV11-2 to TRBJ2-2; D is ambiguous. Trimming took 2 bases from V and 6 from J, leaving 16 bases between them. This CDR3 is 16 amino acids long. The germline V gene has CDR1 SGHAT and CDR2 FQNNGV. The CDR3 spells CASSLWAVNNPGELFF. CDR3 sequence (DNA): TGTGCCAGCAGCTTATGGGCGGTAAACAATCCCGGGGAGCTGTTTTTT.

The genes are TRBV9 and TRBJ1-1; 7 bases map to TRBD1. The germline V gene encodes CDR1 SGDLS and CDR2 YYNGEE. The CDR3 spans 14 residues. V was pared by 0 bases and J by 7 bases, with 6 bases of the junction left unmatched. The CDR3 DNA reads TGTGCCAGCAGCGTAGGAGACAGGGAGAATGAAGCTTTCTTT. Translating it yields CASSVGDRENEAFF. The complete variable domain, with remaining parts taken from reference TRBV9 and TRBJ1-1, reads DSGVTQTPKHLITATGQRVTLRCSPRSGDLSVYWYQQSLDQGLQFLIQYYNGEERAKGNILERFSAQQFPDLHSELNLSSLELGDSALYFCASSVGDRENEAFFGQGTRLTVV.

The V gene is TRBV18, the J gene TRBJ2-7, with 8 bases that match TRBD1. V shed 4 bases, J shed 2 bases, and the junction held 10 bases outside the gene matches. Germline-derived CDR1 and CDR2 are KGHSH and LQKENI. This CDR3 is built from 16 residues. The CDR3 reads CASSLQRQGYTYEQYF. For the CDR3, the DNA is TGTGCCAGCTCACTTCAGCGACAGGGGTATACCTACGAGCAGTACTTC. The variable domain in full, with the rest retrieved from reference TRBV18 and TRBJ2-7, is NAGVMQNPRHLVRRRGQEARLRCSPMKGHSHVYWYRQLPEEGLKFMVYLQKENIIDESGMPKERFSAEFPKEGPSILRIQQVVRGDSAAYFCASSLQRQGYTYEQYFGPGTRLTVT.

This sequence joins TRBV15 and TRBJ1-1, with 7 bases identical to TRBD1. The CDR3 sequence is 15 residues long. The germline gives CDR1 LNHNV, CDR2 YYDKDF (reference sequence). J lost 5 bases, V lost 1 base, and 7 bases had no gene match. The CDR3 sequence is CATSRARQGGTEAFF. CDR3 sequence (DNA): TGTGCCACCAGCAGAGCCAGACAGGGAGGGACTGAAGCTTTCTTT.

The chain employs TRBV19 and TRBJ1-1; weak D call: TRBD1 (5 bases). With 3 bases removed from V and 4 bases from J, the gap between germline ends came to 21 bases. CDR1 LNHDA and CDR2 SQIVND come from the germline V gene (reference sequence). The CDR3 sequence is 17 residues long. CDR3 loop: CASSIWTLPGSVTEAFF. Written as DNA, the CDR3 is TGTGCCAGTAGTATTTGGACCCTTCCAGGGAGTGTCACTGAAGCTTTCTTT.

The J gene is TRBJ2-5, the V gene TRBV6-1; no clear D gene. The CDR3 has 13 amino acids. The V gene's germline CDR1 is MNHNS and CDR2 SASEGT. V dropped 6 bases and J dropped 5 bases, with 13 bases sitting between them. Written as DNA, the CDR3 is TGTGCCAGCAGCAGAACAGTCCCCGAGACCCAGTACTTC. Amino acids: CASSRTVPETQYF.

This clone was seen a single time. The CDR3 is CASSLGTGTVYTGELFF. CDR3 sequence (DNA): TGTGCCAGCAGCTTAGGAACCGGGACTGTCTACACCGGGGAGCTGTTTTTT. The V call is TRBV11-3, the J call TRBJ2-2, with D perhaps matching TRBD2 (6 bases). CDR1 and CDR2 (germline): SGHNT, YENEEA. The CDR3 consists of 17 residues. Trimming stripped 1 base from V and 3 bases from J, with 15 bases between.

This chain connects TRBV2 to TRBJ1-6; D may be TRBD1 (5 bases). The length of the CDR3 is 15 residues. Trimming left V 3 bases short and J 2 bases short, with 8 bases between. The germline V gene has CDR1 SNHLY and CDR2 FYNNEI. This CDR3 reads CASSERDPYNSPLHF. CDR3 coding DNA: TGTGCCAGCAGTGAGCGGGACCCCTATAATTCACCCCTCCACTTT.

This sequence joins TRBV4-1 and TRBJ1-4; TRBD1 is a possible D gene (6 bases). CDR1 and CDR2 (germline): MGHRA, YSYEKL. This CDR3 has 15 residues. V was cut by 5 bases and J by 3 bases, with 13 bases left in between. The CDR3 protein is CASSDQGSSNEKLFF. CDR3 coding DNA: TGCGCCAGCAGCGACCAGGGGTCTTCTAATGAAAAACTGTTTTTT.

The rearrangement links TRBV7-9 to TRBJ1-2; D uncertain. V lost 6 bases and J lost 6, with 14 bases in between. The CDR3 runs to 13 residues. Germline loops: CDR1 SEHNR, CDR2 FQNEAQ (reference sequence). CDR3 sequence: CASSSYSPDGYTF. Written as DNA, the CDR3 is TGTGCCAGCAGTTCTTATTCCCCGGATGGCTACACCTTC.

This clone was seen a single time. This CDR3 is CASSYSSTGWNYEQYF. CDR3 nucleotide sequence: TGTGCCAGCAGTTACTCCTCAACAGGATGGAACTACGAGCAGTACTTC. This chain joins TRBV6-5 and TRBJ2-7; D perhaps matches TRBD1 (5 bases). V was pared by 0 bases and J by 3 bases, with 15 bases between. The germline gives CDR1 MNHEY, CDR2 SVGAGI. This CDR3 spans 16 amino acids.

This CDR3 reads CASSPGTPGGKKLFF. CDR3 bases: TGTGCCAGCAGCCCCGGGACACCGGGTGGGAAAAAACTGTTTTTT. This chain uses TRBV11-3 with TRBJ1-4; tentative D call: TRBD1 (6 bases). Germline loops: CDR1 SGHNT, CDR2 YENEEA. This CDR3 has 15 amino acids. Trimming removed 5 bases at V and 9 bases at J, with 19 bases between.

This chain connects TRBV15 to TRBJ2-5, with D uncertain. Germline V gene sequence: CDR1 LNHNV, CDR2 YYDKDF (reference sequence). Trimming shortened V by 6 bases and J by 5 bases, and 22 bases separated the two germline ends. The CDR3 runs 16 residues. The CDR3 sequence: CATRDVIAPSSETQYF. CDR3 DNA: TGTGCCACCAGGGACGTAATAGCACCGAGTTCGGAGACCCAGTACTTC. The full variable domain, rest sourced from reference TRBV15 and TRBJ2-5, is DAMVIQNPRYQVTQFGKPVTLSCSQTLNHNVMYWYQQKSSQAPKLLFHYYDKDFNNEADTPDNFQSRRPNTSFCFLDIRSPGLGDTAMYLCATRDVIAPSSETQYFGPGTRLLVL.

For this clone: One end of the junction is discordant with germline, which a read error may explain. V is TRBV2 and J is TRBJ2-1; unclear D gene. Per germline, CDR1 SNHLY and CDR2 FYNNEI. The CDR3 loop spans 12 amino acids. CDR3 sequence reads: CASSDLMARRVF. CDR3 coding DNA: TGTGCCAGCAGTGATCTCATGGCCCGACGGGTCTTC.

The gene calls are TRBV5-5 and TRBJ1-2; 8 positions agree with TRBD1. V gave up 4 bases and J gave up 4 bases; unmatched junction bases: 6. This CDR3 spans 14 amino acids. CDR1 and CDR2 from the germline V gene are SGHKS and YYEKEE (reference sequence). The CDR3 bases are TGTGCCAGCAGCCCGGAGACAGGGGCCTATGGCTACACCTTC. Translated: CASSPETGAYGYTF.

This chain links TRBV15 with TRBJ1-4, with TRBD1 identical over 8 bases. The germline V gene has CDR1 LNHNV and CDR2 YYDKDF (reference sequence). The CDR3 consists of 14 residues. Trimming removed 2 bases from V and 8 bases from J; junction bases left unmatched: 4. The CDR3 protein is CATSRLQGEEKLFF. Written as DNA, the CDR3 is TGTGCCACCAGCAGATTACAGGGGGAGGAAAAACTGTTTTTT.

The chain has TRBV11-2 and TRBJ2-7; D may correspond to TRBD1 or TRBD2 (5 bases each). V gave up 1 base and J gave up 3 bases, with 13 bases separating them. The germline V gene encodes CDR1 SGHAT and CDR2 FQNNGV. The CDR3 consists of 15 residues. The CDR3 loop reads CASSLGSGADYEQYF. CDR3 sequence (DNA): TGTGCCAGCAGCTTAGGATCCGGGGCCGACTACGAGCAGTACTTC.

This clone came up a few times. The chain is built from TRBV6-1 and TRBJ2-2, with D tentatively TRBD1 (6 bases). Germline V lookup: CDR1 MNHNS, CDR2 SASEGT. The CDR3 covers 15 residues. V lost 10 bases and J 0 bases, leaving 15 bases between the germline ends. This chain's CDR3 is CATPRGLPNTGELFF. The CDR3 bases are TGTGCCACGCCCAGGGGTCTTCCGAACACCGGGGAGCTGTTTTTT.